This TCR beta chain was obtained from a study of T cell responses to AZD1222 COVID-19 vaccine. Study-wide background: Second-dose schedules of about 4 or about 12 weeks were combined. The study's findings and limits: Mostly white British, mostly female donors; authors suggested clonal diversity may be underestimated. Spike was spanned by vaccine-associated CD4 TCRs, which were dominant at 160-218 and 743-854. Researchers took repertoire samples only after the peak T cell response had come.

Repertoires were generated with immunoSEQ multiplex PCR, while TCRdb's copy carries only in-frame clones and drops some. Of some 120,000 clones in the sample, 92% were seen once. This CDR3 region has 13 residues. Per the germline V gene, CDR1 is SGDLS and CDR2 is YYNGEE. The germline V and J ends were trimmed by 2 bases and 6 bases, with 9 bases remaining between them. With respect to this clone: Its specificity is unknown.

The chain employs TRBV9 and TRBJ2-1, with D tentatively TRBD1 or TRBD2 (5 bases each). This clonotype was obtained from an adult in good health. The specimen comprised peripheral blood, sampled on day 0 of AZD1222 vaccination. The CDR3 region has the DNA TGTGCCAGCAGCGTTGGGACGGGCAATGAGCAGTTCTTC. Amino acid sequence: CASSVGTGNEQFF.